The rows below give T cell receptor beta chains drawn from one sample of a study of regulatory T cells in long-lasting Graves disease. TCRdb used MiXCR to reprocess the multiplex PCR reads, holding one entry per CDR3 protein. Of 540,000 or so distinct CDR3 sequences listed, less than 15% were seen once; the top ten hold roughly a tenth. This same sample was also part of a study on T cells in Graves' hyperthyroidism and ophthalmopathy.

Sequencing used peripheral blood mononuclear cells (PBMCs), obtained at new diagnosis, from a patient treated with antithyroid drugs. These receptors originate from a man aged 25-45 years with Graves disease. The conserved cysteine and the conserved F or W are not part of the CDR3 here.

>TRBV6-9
ASSYADRETQY
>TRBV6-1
ASGSRLAYEQY
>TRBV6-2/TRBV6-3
ASTNGREYNEQF
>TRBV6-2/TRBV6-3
ASSASWYEQY
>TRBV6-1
ASRKTSGASSYEQY
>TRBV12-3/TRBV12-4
ALRAGANVLT
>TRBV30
AWKVWGRRDTQY
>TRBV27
ASGQQLARNEQF
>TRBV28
ASSFEVLGSASGRSEQF
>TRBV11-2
ASSQGTGLGEQY
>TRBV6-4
ASLRFEGYT
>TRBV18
ASTRGRVYEQY
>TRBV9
ASGGEFYEQY
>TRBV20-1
SVLDRVGNQPQH
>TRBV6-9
ASSYEVGTGGDLPYTQY
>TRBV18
ASSLLEGRREKLF
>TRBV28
ASSLEGLNTGELF
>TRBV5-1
ASSPREGRTNTGELF
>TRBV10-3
AISEVQATEAF
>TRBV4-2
ASRRGQFADYGYT
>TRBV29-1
SVWTDLAVTEAF
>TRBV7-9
ASSLNTGRDGYT
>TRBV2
ASKRQGARFEQY
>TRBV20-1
SARAGGTSGGYEQY
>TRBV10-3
AISESGTAFSENTGELF
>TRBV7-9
ASSLSGRGQETQY
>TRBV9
ASSVEPGGYEQY
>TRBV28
ASSLVQGANEKLF
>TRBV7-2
ASSLALGRTDTQY
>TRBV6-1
ASTSGEAGGLHTQY
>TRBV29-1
SVEDGAYGYT
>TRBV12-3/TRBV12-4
ASSFVRVPGELF
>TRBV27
ASSFSGKSTDTQY
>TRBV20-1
SASMDLAGPDTQY
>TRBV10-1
ASSGALRDTQY
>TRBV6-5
ASSYRQGQETQY
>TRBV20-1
SAPGTSGMSYEQY
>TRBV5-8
ASSLDRAGGYT
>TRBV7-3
ASSPSFSTDTQY
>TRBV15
ATSRQAGGSGNTIY
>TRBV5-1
ASSPSGRETDTQY
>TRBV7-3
ASRFAGTSEPYEQY
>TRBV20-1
SARDPQGGRSEAQH
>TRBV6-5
ASSYSRESGYTDTQY
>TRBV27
ASSLVAGARETQY
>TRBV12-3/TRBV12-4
ASSWTSTAYNEQF
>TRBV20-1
SARGSDQPQH
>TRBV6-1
ASSELGSNNEQF
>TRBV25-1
ASSDPPAGADTQY
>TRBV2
ASSFGTGGQTQY
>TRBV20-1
SADRGNEKLF
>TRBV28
ASSSPVQLLGELF